Below are 20 T cell receptor beta chains sequenced from a single sample in a study of cytomegalovirus exposure and HLA in healthy donors. The PCR used 60 Vbeta and 13 Jbeta primers. Only in-frame clones appear in the TCRdb table, and some are missing; sequencing was by immunoSEQ multiplex PCR. The repertoire holds more than 95,000 clones, with roughly a tenth as singletons. Sequenced: PBMCs. These receptors were collected from a woman younger than 35 in good health and CMV-seropositive.

The chain combines TRBV5-1 with TRBJ2-1, with TRBD2 matching 10 bases. V was clipped by 3 bases and J by 4 bases; unmatched bases: 4. Germline V gene sequence: CDR1 SGHRS, CDR2 YFSETQ. The CDR3 covers 15 residues. CDR3 in amino acids: CASSSGLAPYNEQFF. CDR3 coding DNA: TGCGCCAGCAGCTCGGGACTAGCGCCATACAATGAGCAGTTCTTC.

This clone was picked up many times. J is TRBJ1-1 and V is TRBV6-1, with no clear D. Germline CDR1 and CDR2: MNHNS and SASEGT. CDR3 size: 12 residues. V lost 4 bases, J lost 5 bases, and 8 bases lay in between. CDR3 bases: TGTGCCAGCAGTGTCCCGAGGACTGAAGCTTTCTTT. Translating gives CASSVPRTEAFF.

This chain joins TRBV6-5 and TRBJ2-6; D gene unclear. V was shortened by 5 bases and J by 0 bases, with 8 bases between the two germline ends. Germline CDR1 is MNHEY and CDR2 is SVGAGI. CDR3 length: 15 residues. CDR3 nucleotide sequence: TGTGCCAGCAGTCGACTGGCCTCTGGGGCCAACGTCCTGACTTTC. Encoded protein: CASSRLASGANVLTF.

This clone was seen more than once but under ten times. V and J are TRBV28 and TRBJ1-1, with D uncertain. Germline CDR1 and CDR2: MDHEN and SYDVKM. The CDR3 length is 12 residues. Trimming cost V 6 bases and J 2 bases, with 7 bases left between them. CDR3 region: CASRDLNTEAFF. The CDR3, as DNA: TGTGCCAGCAGAGACTTAAACACTGAAGCTTTCTTT.

The V gene is TRBV28, the J gene TRBJ1-5; 7 nucleotides align to TRBD1. The CDR3 runs to 15 residues. V shed 4 bases and J 6 bases; nucleotides not matched to a gene: 9. The germline gives CDR1 MDHEN, CDR2 SYDVKM. The CDR3 nucleotides are TGTGCCAGCAGTTGGAAGGGGGCGTTCGGTCAGCCCCAGCATTTT. This gives the protein CASSWKGAFGQPQHF.

This clone showed up just a few times. The chain links TRBV25-1 to TRBJ1-1; no clear D. Trimming stripped 3 bases from V and 1 base from J, with 9 bases between. CDR1 and CDR2 from the germline V gene are MGHDK and SYGVNS. This CDR3 contains 14 residues. The CDR3 nucleotides are TGTGCCAGCAGTGAGGCGGGGAAGAACACTGAAGCTTTCTTT. Protein: CASSEAGKNTEAFF.

The V gene is TRBV15, the J gene TRBJ1-1; D not resolved. CDR1 is LNHNV, CDR2 YYDKDF, per germline (reference sequence). The CDR3 runs 17 residues. Trimming shortened V by 1 base and J by 3 bases, and 18 bases separated the two germline ends. CDR3 protein: CATSRVPRMERDTEAFF. CDR3 coding DNA: TGTGCCACCAGCAGAGTTCCTCGTATGGAGAGGGACACTGAAGCTTTCTTT.

The V call is TRBV28, the J call TRBJ2-7; possible D gene TRBD2, 6 bases. Germline V gives CDR1 MDHEN, CDR2 SYDVKM. The CDR3 sequence is 14 residues long. Trimming stripped 7 bases from V and 4 bases from J, with 17 bases between. CDR3 nucleotide sequence: TGTGCCAGCACCCGTGGCGGGATAGTTTACGAGCAGTACTTC. Translation: CASTRGGIVYEQYF.

The rearrangement joins TRBV2 to TRBJ1-3; maybe TRBD1 (6 bases). Trimming removed 8 bases at V and 7 bases at J, with 18 bases between. The CDR3 totals 14 residues. The germline CDR1 and CDR2 sequences are SNHLY and FYNNEI. CDR3 DNA: TGTGCCAGCTCCCCCGGACAGCCCCGGAACACCATATATTTT. It specifies CASSPGQPRNTIYF.

This clone appeared a few times. The chain combines TRBV30 with TRBJ2-7; 7 nucleotides align to TRBD1. Germline CDR1 GTSNPN, CDR2 SVGIG (reference sequence). The CDR3 covers 12 residues. V gave up 3 bases and J gave up 4 bases; unmatched junction bases: 3. CDR3 DNA: TGTGCCTGGAGCCGACAGGGATACGAGCAGTACTTC. It encodes CAWSRQGYEQYF.

This clone was seen more than once but under ten times. This sequence joins TRBV18 and TRBJ1-1; D not certain. CDR3 size: 13 residues. Germline-derived CDR1 and CDR2 are KGHSH and LQKENI. V was pared by 3 bases and J by 1 base, with 6 bases between. The CDR3 DNA reads TGTGCCAGCTCACCTTCACAGAACACTGAAGCTTTCTTT. As protein: CASSPSQNTEAFF. Full variable domain (outside the CDR3, taken from reference TRBV18 and TRBJ1-1): NAGVMQNPRHLVRRRGQEARLRCSPMKGHSHVYWYRQLPEEGLKFMVYLQKENIIDESGMPKERFSAEFPKEGPSILRIQQVVRGDSAAYFCASSPSQNTEAFFGQGTRLTVV.

This clone turned up a few times. The chain recombines TRBV20-1 with TRBJ1-2, with 7 bases identical to TRBD1. With 5 bases clipped from V and 8 bases from J, the junction kept 5 bases outside the gene matches. From germline, CDR1 is DFQATT and CDR2 SNEGSKA (reference sequence). CDR3 length: 11 amino acids. The CDR3 DNA reads TGCAGTGCTCGGGACAGAGCCGGCTACACCTTC. It codes for CSARDRAGYTF.

This clone was recorded a few times. V and J are TRBV30 and TRBJ1-3; TRBD1 is a possible D gene (5 bases). V was pared by 4 bases and J by 0 bases, with 10 bases between. The CDR3 contains 14 residues. The germline CDR1 and CDR2 sequences are GTSNPN and SVGIG (reference sequence). CDR3 DNA sequence: TGTGCCTGGAATCCAGGGATCTCTGGAAACACCATATATTTT. Residues: CAWNPGISGNTIYF.

This clone occurred a few times. This chain connects TRBV7-6 to TRBJ2-1, with 10 bases that match TRBD2. In germline, CDR1 is SGHVS, CDR2 FNYEAQ. CDR3 length: 16 amino acids. V trimming: 1 base; J trimming: 2 bases; junction bases outside the gene matches: 2. The CDR3 spells CASSLGTSGTYNEQFF. In DNA, the CDR3 is TGTGCCAGCAGCTTAGGGACTAGCGGTACCTACAATGAGCAGTTCTTC.

CDR3 bases: TGTGCCAGCTCACCACAAAGCGCCACCTACGAGCAGTACTTC. This gives the protein CASSPQSATYEQYF. This sequence joins TRBV18 and TRBJ2-7; D uncertain. Germline V CDR1 and CDR2: KGHSH, LQKENI. Trimming removed 1 base at V and 2 bases at J, with 9 bases between. This CDR3 has 14 amino acids.

This chain joins TRBV9 and TRBJ2-6, with TRBD2 matching over 13 bases. The CDR3 length is 18 residues. The V segment lost 0 bases and the J segment 0 bases; nucleotides outside the gene matches: 0. CDR1 is SGDLS, CDR2 YYNGEE, per germline. The CDR3, as DNA: TGTGCCAGCAGCGTAGGGACTAGCGGGGGCTCTGGGGCCAACGTCCTGACTTTC. Translation gives CASSVGTSGGSGANVLTF.

The table lists this clone with a few counts. The V call is TRBV6-5, the J call TRBJ1-2; D is unclear. V gave up 7 bases and J gave up 1 base, with 10 bases separating them. CDR1 and CDR2 (germline): MNHEY, SVGAGI. The CDR3 length is 13 residues. DNA for the CDR3: TGTGCCAGCACCTATGGGCATAACTATGGCTACACCTTC. Amino acids: CASTYGHNYGYTF.

This clone was seen a few times. This CDR3 fails to terminate in the conserved phenylalanine or tryptophan, so it likely reflects a read error. It is unclear where the CDR3 begins or ends on the DNA, so no DNA is shown, and the CDR3 is as TCRdb lists it. V and J are TRBV6-1 and TRBJ1-2; no DNA check was done on the table's D call, TRBD1. The CDR3 length is 15 residues, termini included. Germline loops: CDR1 MNHNS, CDR2 SASEGT. This CDR3 reads CASSEAFWGPYGYKV.

The V gene is TRBV6-1, the J gene TRBJ2-7; possibly TRBD2 for D (6 bases). There are 13 residues in the CDR3. Trimming cost V 7 bases and J 2 bases, with 12 bases left between them. Germline V lookup: CDR1 MNHNS, CDR2 SASEGT. CDR3 sequence: CASTAGEAYEQYF. CDR3 nucleotides: TGTGCCAGCACTGCCGGGGAGGCCTACGAGCAGTACTTC.

V usage is TRBV19 and J usage is TRBJ1-1; 9 bases agree with TRBD1. This CDR3 spans 14 amino acids. Per the germline V gene, CDR1 is LNHDA and CDR2 is SQIVND (reference sequence). The junction had 4 bases not matched to a gene; V was cut back by 4 bases and J by 4 bases. The DNA of the CDR3 is TGTGCCAGTAGTACACAGACAGGGGGCACTGAAGCTTTCTTT. Its protein is CASSTQTGGTEAFF. The entire variable domain, with the rest obtained from reference TRBV19 and TRBJ1-1, is as follows: DGGITQSPKYLFRKEGQNVTLSCEQNLNHDAMYWYRQDPGQGLRLIYYSQIVNDFQKGDIAEGYSVSREKKESFPLTVTSAQKNPTAFYLCASSTQTGGTEAFFGQGTRLTVV.